This T cell receptor beta chain was found in a study of T-cell reconstitution after alpha-beta-depleted transplantation in children. Unique molecular identifiers featured in how the TCRbeta library was prepared. TCRdb redid the calling of the PCR reads with MiXCR, one entry per CDR3 protein. The sample shows around 680,000 distinct CDR3 sequences, around 17% of them seen only once. V lost 2 bases and J 0 bases, leaving 11 bases between the germline ends. The CDR3 loop spans 16 amino acids. Germline assignment: CDR1 LGHDT and CDR2 YNNKEL (reference sequence). This clonotype has more than one count but fewer than ten.

The specimen was PBMCs from the stem cell graft donor, collected from the stem cell graft. The TCR sequence derives from a human donor who donated a stem cell graft to a child with acute myeloid leukemia. The chain couples TRBV3-1 to TRBJ2-1; D uncertain. CDR3 residues: CASSQPTPSSYNEQFF. The CDR3 bases are TGTGCCAGCAGCCAACCAACCCCAAGCTCCTACAATGAGCAGTTCTTC.